This TCR beta chain is from a study of cytomegalovirus exposure and HLA in healthy donors. Whole-study findings and limits: According to an earlier analysis, most TCR beta V segments yielded productive rearrangements about 90% or about 30% of the time. Rare sequences made up most TCRs, while some public TCRs were found in many donors. Association of a missense DCLRE1C variant with TCR beta V- and J-gene trimming was reported in a later analysis. It was taken for granted in presence/absence analyses that sequencing depth across donors was roughly uniform.

Researchers ran the PCR with 60 Vbeta and 13 Jbeta primers. Repertoires were generated with immunoSEQ multiplex PCR, while TCRdb's copy carries only in-frame clones and drops some. Of over 95,000 clones detected, around 77% appear once; the ten largest clones hold 6% to 8.5%. Germline CDR1 and CDR2: MDHEN and SYDVKM. The CDR3 runs 14 residues. V gave up 4 bases and J gave up 8 bases, with 17 bases separating them. In the case of this clone: As yet, its antigen is unknown.

This clonotype was sampled from a female donor in good health and CMV-seronegative. The sample comprised PBMCs. The chain links TRBV28 to TRBJ1-2, with D tentatively TRBD1 (5 bases). CDR3 amino acids: CASSSLGRVNGYTF. The CDR3 region has the DNA TGTGCCAGCAGTTCTCTGGGCAGGGTCAACGGCTACACCTTC.